A selection of T cell receptor beta chains follows, all from one sample in a study of chemoradiotherapy in HPV16-positive cancers. Measured with immunoSEQ multiplex PCR; TCRdb has only the in-frame clones, and not every one. The data show about 260 clones, nearly 90% seen once. The sequences come from tumor tissue, collected from a patient who underwent chemoradiotherapy. Source of these receptors: a human donor with HPV-associated anogenital cancer. The CDR3 runs from the conserved cysteine through the conserved F or W. The order of the fields is clone size, J gene, CDR3 length, V gene, D gene, CDR3 DNA, CDR3 protein. D genes are given only for firm matches. Not every row has a clone size; where given, it reads once, few, many or a size class.

clone size: -
J gene: TRBJ2-1
CDR3 length: 13
V gene: TRBV29-1
D gene: -
CDR3 DNA: TGCAGCGTTGAGGGTCCGACCCTCAATGAGCAGTTCTTC
CDR3 protein: CSVEGPTLNEQFF

clone size: once
J gene: TRBJ2-7
CDR3 length: 12
V gene: TRBV19
D gene: -
CDR3 DNA: TGTGCCCCCCAAATACCGGTGTACGAGCAGTACTTC
CDR3 protein: CAPQIPVYEQYF